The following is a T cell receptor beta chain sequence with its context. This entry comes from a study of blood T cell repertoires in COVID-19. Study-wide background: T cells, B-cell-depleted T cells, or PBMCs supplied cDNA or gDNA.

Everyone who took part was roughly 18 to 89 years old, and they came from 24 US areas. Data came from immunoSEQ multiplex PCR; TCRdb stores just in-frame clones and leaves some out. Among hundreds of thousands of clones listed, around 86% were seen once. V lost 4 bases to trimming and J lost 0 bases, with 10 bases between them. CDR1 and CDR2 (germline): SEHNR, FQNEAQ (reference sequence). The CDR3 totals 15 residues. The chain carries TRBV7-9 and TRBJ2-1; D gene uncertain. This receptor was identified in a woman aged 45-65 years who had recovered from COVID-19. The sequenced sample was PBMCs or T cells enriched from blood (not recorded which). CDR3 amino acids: CASSSDMSSYNEQFF. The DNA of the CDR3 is TGTGCCAGCAGCTCCGACATGAGCTCCTACAATGAGCAGTTCTTC. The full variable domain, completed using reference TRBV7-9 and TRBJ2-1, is DTGVSQNPRHKITKRGQNVTFRCDPISEHNRLYWYRQTLGQGPEFLTYFQNEAQLEKSRLLSDRFSAERPKGSFSTLEIQRTEQGDSAMYLCASSSDMSSYNEQFFGPGTRLTVL.